This record concerns one T cell receptor beta chain sequence. All patients relapsed after autologous stem cell transplantation, and brentuximab vedotin exposure varied. Repertoires were generated with immunoSEQ multiplex PCR, while TCRdb's copy carries only in-frame clones and drops some. The table shows 15,000 or so clones, with roughly two thirds occurring only once. The data were taken from a study of PD-1 blockade in classical Hodgkin lymphoma. V shed 6 bases and J shed 4 bases, with 19 bases lying between them. Germline V gene data show CDR1 as MNHEY and CDR2 as SMNVEV (reference sequence). The CDR3 extends over 15 amino acids.

This clonotype was sampled from a human donor with classical Hodgkin lymphoma. Sample: peripheral blood mononuclear cells (PBMCs), taken at baseline. The rearrangement uses TRBV27 and TRBJ2-7; TRBD2 might be the D (6 bases). CDR3 loop: CASSPRSDGGYEQYF. The CDR3, as DNA: TGTGCCAGCAGCCCCAGGAGCGACGGGGGTTACGAGCAGTACTTC.